This entry features one T cell receptor beta chain sequence. Data came from immunoSEQ multiplex PCR; TCRdb stores just in-frame clones and leaves some out. The sample holds 68,000 or so clones; 80% to 90% are singletons and the top ten take around 5.7%. Regarding time point: pretreatment peripheral blood. The data were taken from a study of PD-L1 blockade in urothelial cancer. The overall study: From 2014, patients received atezolizumab, given as 1,200 mg intravenously every 3 weeks.

CDR1 is LNHDA and CDR2 is SQIVND in the germline V gene (reference sequence). The CDR3 extends over 15 amino acids. Between the trimmed V and J ends, which lost 11 bases and 1 base, there was a span of 20 bases. This specimen was PBMCs, taken around atezolizumab (anti-PD-L1) treatment. V is TRBV19 and J is TRBJ1-1; maybe TRBD1 (5 bases). The source of this sequence is a man aged 70 or older with urothelial cancer. CDR3 sequence (DNA): TGTGCCTGTGGCGATTCGGGACTCCGGAACACTGAAGCTTTCTTT. Translating gives CACGDSGLRNTEAFF.